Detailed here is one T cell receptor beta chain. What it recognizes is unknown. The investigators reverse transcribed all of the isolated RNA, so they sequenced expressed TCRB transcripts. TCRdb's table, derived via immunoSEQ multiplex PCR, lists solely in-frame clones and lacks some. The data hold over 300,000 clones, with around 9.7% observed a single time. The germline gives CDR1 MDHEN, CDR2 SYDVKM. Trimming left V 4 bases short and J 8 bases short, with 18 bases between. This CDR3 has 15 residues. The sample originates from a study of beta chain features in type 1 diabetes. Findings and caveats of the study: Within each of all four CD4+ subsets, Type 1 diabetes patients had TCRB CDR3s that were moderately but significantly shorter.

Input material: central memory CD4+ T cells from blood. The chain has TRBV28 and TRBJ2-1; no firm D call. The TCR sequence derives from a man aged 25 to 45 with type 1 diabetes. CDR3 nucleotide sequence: TGTGCCAGCAGTTCGCCCCTGGTGGCGTTCGATGAGCAGTTCTTC. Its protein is CASSSPLVAFDEQFF.